The 27 T cell receptor beta chains in this list originate from one sample, sequenced in a study of spatial heterogeneity in lung cancer. Whole-study results and caveats: The number of expanded tumor alpha and beta chains correlated with mutation number.

No antigen has been identified for these receptors. Time point described: sample taken at primary tumor resection. Using its own MiXCR run on the 5' RACE reads, TCRdb lists one record per CDR3 protein. The table has 7,000 or so distinct CDR3 sequences, around 7% seen once. This material consisted of lung tumor tissue, taken at surgery. The source is a male donor with early-stage non-small cell lung cancer.

Ten or more counts support this clonotype. J is TRBJ1-5 and V is TRBV19; the D gene is possibly TRBD1 (6 bases). In germline, CDR1 is LNHDA, CDR2 SQIVND (reference sequence). Deletions cut 1 base from V and 6 bases from J, with 13 bases between. The CDR3 has 15 residues. CDR3 in amino acids: CASSIVGAGGQPQHF. The CDR3 coding sequence is TGTGCCAGTAGTATAGTGGGGGCCGGCGGTCAGCCCCAGCATTTT.

This clonotype was observed many times. This sequence joins TRBV5-1 and TRBJ2-1; 12 bases agree with TRBD2. This CDR3 is 15 amino acids long. V shed 3 bases and J 6 bases; nucleotides not matched to a gene: 4. The V gene's germline CDR1 is SGHRS and CDR2 YFSETQ. The CDR3 loop is CASSSSGRAGNEQFF. DNA for the CDR3: TGCGCCAGCAGCTCTAGCGGGAGGGCCGGCAATGAGCAGTTCTTC. The complete variable domain, with remaining parts taken from reference TRBV5-1 and TRBJ2-1, reads KAGVTQTPRYLIKTRGQQVTLSCSPISGHRSVSWYQQTPGQGLQFLFEYFSETQRNKGNFPGRFSGRQFSNSRSEMNVSTLELGDSALYLCASSSSGRAGNEQFFGPGTRLTVL.

This clonotype was counted many times. The chain recombines TRBV28 with TRBJ2-3, with D unclear. Germline-derived CDR1 and CDR2 are MDHEN and SYDVKM. V was pared by 5 bases and J by 2 bases, with 14 bases between. CDR3 length: 15 amino acids. Here the CDR3 DNA reads TGTGCCAGCAGTCCCCATTCGGGCGACACAGATACGCAGTATTTT. It is translated as CASSPHSGDTDTQYF.

Ten or more counts support this clonotype. The CDR3 bases are TGTGCCAGCAGCTTTCTTACAGATACGCAGTATTTT. Its protein product is CASSFLTDTQYF. The chain links TRBV5-4 to TRBJ2-3; D is ambiguous. CDR1 is SGHNT, CDR2 YYREEE, per germline (reference sequence). The CDR3 runs to 12 residues. V gave up 2 bases and J gave up 3 bases, with 4 bases separating them.

The chain couples TRBV6-1 to TRBJ2-3; 7 nucleotides agree with TRBD1. CDR1 and CDR2 from the germline V gene are MNHNS and SASEGT. V lost 5 bases, J lost 0 bases, and 2 bases stayed unmatched. CDR3 length: 14 amino acids. The CDR3: CASSPGQSTDTQYF. The CDR3 DNA sequence: TGTGCCAGCAGTCCGGGACAGAGCACAGATACGCAGTATTTT.

In its sample, this clonotype ranks as medium-sized. The chain carries TRBV28 and TRBJ2-7, with a weak D call TRBD2 (6 bases). V gave up 6 bases and J gave up 4 bases, with 16 bases separating them. The CDR3 runs to 14 residues. Looked up from germline, CDR1 is MDHEN and CDR2 is SYDVKM. CDR3 in DNA: TGTGCCAGCAGCTGGGCGGAGGGTTGGTACGAGCAGTACTTC. Amino acids: CASSWAEGWYEQYF.

At least ten counts were recorded for this clonotype. V is TRBV12-3 or TRBV12-4 and J is TRBJ2-5; TRBD1 is a possible D gene (6 bases). V was pared by 7 bases and J by 11 bases, with 23 bases between. The CDR3 contains 14 residues. The CDR3 spells CASTPSDRRVSQYF. The CDR3 nucleotides read TGTGCCAGCACCCCCTCCGACAGGCGGGTATCTCAGTACTTC.

This clonotype was counted at least ten times. The chain couples TRBV4-3 to TRBJ2-7; TRBD1 or TRBD2 may be the D gene (5 bases each). V was trimmed by 3 bases and J by 0 bases, leaving 15 bases between them. The germline CDR1 and CDR2 sequences are LGHNA and YSLEER. This CDR3 comprises 16 residues. The CDR3 here is CASSQSPGPNSYEQYF. CDR3 nucleotides: TGCGCCAGCAGCCAGAGTCCGGGACCCAACTCCTACGAGCAGTACTTC.

In this sample, this clonotype is medium-sized (0.01 to 0.1%). The chain employs TRBV27 and TRBJ2-4, with D possibly being TRBD1 (5 bases). The V gene lost 6 bases and the J gene lost 0 bases, with 9 bases spanning the gap. CDR1 and CDR2 from the germline V gene are MNHEY and SMNVEV (reference sequence). The length of the CDR3 is 14 residues. CDR3 sequence: CASRQGLAKNIQYF. CDR3 in DNA: TGTGCCAGCAGGCAGGGTCTAGCCAAAAACATTCAGTACTTC.

This clonotype is deemed medium-sized. The rearrangement links TRBV12-3 or TRBV12-4 to TRBJ2-2; D is unclear. Trimming removed 2 bases from V and 5 bases from J, with 6 bases in between. CDR3 size: 13 residues. CDR3 DNA: TGTGCCAGCAGTTTACGGCAGACCGGGGAGCTGTTTTTT. Amino acids: CASSLRQTGELFF.

This clonotype was seen repeatedly, ten times or more. The rearrangement joins TRBV6-5 to TRBJ2-1, with D hard to call. The V gene's germline CDR1 is MNHEY and CDR2 SVGAGI. This CDR3 spans 13 amino acids. Trimming left V 9 bases short and J 6 bases short, with 15 bases between. The CDR3: CASYRVPGNEQFF. CDR3 sequence (DNA): TGTGCCAGTTACCGGGTCCCGGGCAATGAGCAGTTCTTC.

This clonotype was observed a handful of times. V is TRBV7-9 and J is TRBJ1-4; D is uncertain. Trimming stripped 5 bases from V and 7 bases from J, with 14 bases between. Looked up from germline, CDR1 is SEHNR and CDR2 is FQNEAQ (reference sequence). This CDR3 is built from 14 residues. In DNA, the CDR3 is TGTGCCAGCAGCCTCCGGGAAGGCGTTGAAAAACTGTTTTTT. Translated: CASSLREGVEKLFF.

By sample share, this clonotype is medium-sized. The J gene is TRBJ1-2, the V gene TRBV7-2; 8 bases align to TRBD1. Per the germline V gene, CDR1 is SGHTA and CDR2 is FQGNSA. Trimming removed 4 bases from V and 6 bases from J; junction bases left unmatched: 10. The CDR3 is 15 residues long. The CDR3 loop reads CASSYRDRRNHGYTF. CDR3 nucleotides: TGTGCCAGCAGCTACAGGGACAGGAGGAACCATGGCTACACCTTC.

V is TRBV5-1 and J is TRBJ2-7, with TRBD2 matching 11 bases. The length of the CDR3 is 16 residues. Trimming cost V 4 bases and J 2 bases; bases outside gene matches: 8. Germline V gives CDR1 SGHRS, CDR2 YFSETQ. The DNA of the CDR3 is TGCGCCAGCAGCCCTGGGACTAGCGGCCTGACCTACGAGCAGTACTTC. Amino acid sequence: CASSPGTSGLTYEQYF.

This clonotype appeared many times. This chain links TRBV15 with TRBJ1-5; D call uncertain. Trimming stripped 3 bases from V and 0 bases from J, with 0 bases between. The CDR3 is 12 amino acids. Germline-derived CDR1 and CDR2 are LNHNV and YYDKDF (reference sequence). CDR3 protein: CATSSSNQPQHF. CDR3 in DNA: TGTGCCACCAGCAGTAGCAATCAGCCCCAGCATTTT.

The chain has TRBV6-1 and TRBJ1-1; a weak D match, TRBD1 (5 bases). V gave up 6 bases and J gave up 0 bases, with 8 bases separating them. The CDR3 consists of 13 residues. Germline CDR1 and CDR2: MNHNS and SASEGT. The DNA for the CDR3 is TGTGCCAGCAGCCCGACAGTGAACACTGAAGCTTTCTTT. Translation: CASSPTVNTEAFF.

Relative to its sample, this clonotype is medium-sized. This rearrangement joins TRBV28 to TRBJ1-2, with D tentatively TRBD1 (5 bases). The CDR3 is made up of 15 amino acids. Per the germline V gene, CDR1 is MDHEN and CDR2 is SYDVKM. V lost 2 bases and J lost 1, with 11 bases in between. CDR3 sequence reads: CASSLRTSGNYGYTF. Written as DNA, the CDR3 is TGTGCCAGCAGTTTAAGGACATCCGGTAACTATGGCTACACCTTC.

This sequence joins TRBV3-1 and TRBJ2-7; unclear D gene. CDR1 is LGHDT, CDR2 YNNKEL, per germline (reference sequence). The CDR3 is 14 amino acids. Deletions cut 3 bases from V and 0 bases from J, with 9 bases between. The CDR3 bases are TGTGCCAGCAGCCACGACCGCCCCTCCTACGAGCAGTACTTC. Its translation is CASSHDRPSYEQYF.

This clonotype turned up a few times. The rearrangement joins TRBV5-6 to TRBJ2-1; tentatively, D is TRBD2 (6 bases). The CDR3 loop spans 14 amino acids. Trimming removed 4 bases from V and 3 bases from J, with 11 bases in between. Germline CDR1 SGHDT, CDR2 YYEEEE. In DNA, the CDR3 is TGTGCCAGCAGCGGGGGGAGCTTCTACAATGAGCAGTTCTTC. This codes for CASSGGSFYNEQFF.

V usage is TRBV10-3 and J usage is TRBJ2-3; D is perhaps TRBD1 (5 bases). Trimming shortened V by 6 bases and J by 0 bases, and 7 bases separated the two germline ends. Per germline, CDR1 ENHRY and CDR2 SYGVKD. This CDR3 has 13 residues. CDR3 bases: TGTGCCATCAGCAGGGAAAGCACAGATACGCAGTATTTT. Its translation is CAISRESTDTQYF.

This clonotype is labeled as medium-sized. The chain recombines TRBV28 with TRBJ1-5; a weak D match, TRBD1 (6 bases). V was cut by 8 bases and J by 2 bases, with 10 bases left in between. The CDR3 contains 13 residues. From germline, CDR1 is MDHEN and CDR2 SYDVKM. The CDR3 sequence is CASQNRGNQPQHF. The CDR3 DNA is TGTGCCAGCCAGAACAGGGGCAATCAGCCCCAGCATTTT.

The V and J genes are TRBV5-6 and TRBJ1-2; the match to TRBD1 covers 7 bases. The junction had 11 bases not matched to a gene; V was cut back by 2 bases and J by 7 bases. The germline V gene encodes CDR1 SGHDT and CDR2 YYEEEE. The CDR3 totals 15 residues. In DNA, the CDR3 is TGTGCCAGCAGCTTCCCTACAGGGGCCGAGCGTGGCTACACCTTC. Its protein product is CASSFPTGAERGYTF. Using reference TRBV5-6 and TRBJ1-2 for the parts outside the CDR3, the full variable domain is DAGVTQSPTHLIKTRGQQVTLRCSPKSGHDTVSWYQQALGQGPQFIFQYYEEEERQRGNFPDRFSGHQFPNYSSELNVNALLLGDSALYLCASSFPTGAERGYTFGSGTRLTVV.

The chain is built from TRBV29-1 and TRBJ2-3; D is perhaps TRBD1 or TRBD2 (5 bases each). Germline V gene sequence: CDR1 SQVTM, CDR2 ANQGSEA. CDR3 length: 12 amino acids. V shed 7 bases and J shed 2 bases, with 10 bases lying between them. This CDR3 is CSAWDDTDTQYF. CDR3 sequence (DNA): TGCAGCGCCTGGGACGACACAGATACGCAGTATTTT.

In its sample, this clonotype is medium-sized (0.01 to 0.1%). The chain uses TRBV9 and TRBJ2-1; 13 positions agree with TRBD2. Germline V gene data show CDR1 as SGDLS and CDR2 as YYNGEE. V was clipped by 7 bases and J by 1 base; unmatched bases: 11. This CDR3 has 18 residues. The CDR3 loop reads CASSAGLAGFLSYNEQFF. Here the CDR3 DNA reads TGTGCCAGCTCCGCGGGACTAGCGGGGTTTCTATCCTACAATGAGCAGTTCTTC.

This clonotype was counted at least ten times. The chain uses TRBV3-1 and TRBJ2-7; D is perhaps TRBD2 (5 bases). This CDR3 is built from 18 residues. Trimming took off 0 bases at V and 7 bases at J, with 25 bases between the two ends. Germline CDR1 is LGHDT and CDR2 is YNNKEL (reference sequence). CDR3 DNA sequence: TGTGCCAGCAGCCAAGAAGCCCCGGACTCCCCCCAAGGGTATGAGCAGTACTTC. Amino acids: CASSQEAPDSPQGYEQYF.

By sample share, this clonotype is medium-sized (0.01 to 0.1%). This CDR3 reads CSARGLGRETQYF. CDR3 nucleotides: TGCAGTGCTAGAGGACTAGGACGAGAGACCCAGTACTTC. The rearrangement joins TRBV20-1 to TRBJ2-5, with TRBD2 as a possible D gene (6 bases). Looked up from germline, CDR1 is DFQATT and CDR2 is SNEGSKA (reference sequence). V was trimmed by 1 base and J by 4 bases, leaving 10 bases between them. This CDR3 has 13 residues.

The V gene is TRBV7-9, the J gene TRBJ2-3; D might be TRBD2 (5 bases). Trimming removed 1 base at V and 6 bases at J, with 11 bases between. The CDR3 has 14 amino acids. Germline V gene sequence: CDR1 SEHNR, CDR2 FQNEAQ (reference sequence). The CDR3 DNA is TGTGCCAGCAGCTTAGGCGCGACGGGGGATACGCAGTATTTT. As protein: CASSLGATGDTQYF.